The next 17 T cell receptor beta chains were all read from a single sample in a study of CD4+ T cells in melanoma. Assay used: immunoSEQ multiplex PCR; TCRdb lists only in-frame clones, some missing. Of more than 13,000 clones in the sample, approximately 88% were seen once. The specimen sequenced was cells from a culture (not recorded whether cultured in vitro). The receptors originated from a human donor with melanoma.

The CDR3 region has the DNA TGTGCCAGCAGTGAGGAGCCGGGTGGCTCCTACGAGCAGTACTTC. Translating gives CASSEEPGGSYEQYF. V usage is TRBV6-1 and J usage is TRBJ2-7; D is ambiguous. Germline V gene sequence: CDR1 MNHNS, CDR2 SASEGT. The V gene lost 3 bases and the J gene lost 0 bases, with 12 bases spanning the gap. The CDR3 contains 15 residues.

The J gene is TRBJ1-1, the V gene TRBV30; D is unclear. Trimming cost V 3 bases and J 1 base, with 12 bases left between them. CDR3 length: 14 amino acids. The germline V gene has CDR1 GTSNPN and CDR2 SVGIG (reference sequence). The CDR3 here is CAWRARWGNTEAFF. The CDR3 DNA is TGTGCCTGGAGGGCCAGGTGGGGGAACACTGAAGCTTTCTTT.

This clone is a singleton in its sample. The chain recombines TRBV9 with TRBJ2-4; D might be TRBD1 or TRBD2, each matching 6 bases. V lost 4 bases and J 8 bases, leaving 16 bases between the germline ends. Germline V lookup: CDR1 SGDLS, CDR2 YYNGEE. This CDR3 is 14 amino acids long. The CDR3 reads CASSLEVRGDIQYF. The DNA for the CDR3 is TGTGCCAGCAGCCTAGAGGTTAGGGGGGACATTCAGTACTTC.

The rearrangement uses TRBV6-5 and TRBJ1-2, with D unresolved. Germline V lookup: CDR1 MNHEY, CDR2 SVGAGI. The CDR3 extends over 14 amino acids. The V end lost 6 bases, the J end lost 4 bases, and 15 bases lay between the germline ends. The CDR3 sequence: CASSKVSLVYGYTF. In DNA form, the CDR3 reads TGTGCCAGCAGCAAAGTATCCTTAGTCTATGGCTACACCTTC.

The DNA of the CDR3 is TGCGCCAGCAGCCATCCCGGGCGAGAGACCCAGTACTTC. This sequence encodes CASSHPGRETQYF. The gene calls are TRBV4-1 and TRBJ2-5, with D hard to call. The CDR3 extends over 13 amino acids. Germline V CDR1 and CDR2: MGHRA, YSYEKL. Trimming cost V 3 bases and J 4 bases, with 9 bases left between them.

The gene calls are TRBV5-6 and TRBJ1-2, with D tentatively TRBD1 (6 bases). The CDR3 has 16 residues. The V gene lost 3 bases and the J gene lost 4 bases, with 19 bases spanning the gap. Per germline, CDR1 SGHDT and CDR2 YYEEEE. The CDR3 DNA reads TGTGCCAGCAGCTGGCCCAGGGGCGGTGAGGTCTATGGCTACACCTTC. Amino acids: CASSWPRGGEVYGYTF.

In its sample, this clone was seen once. The V call is TRBV2, the J call TRBJ1-5; the D is unclear. Germline V lookup: CDR1 SNHLY, CDR2 FYNNEI. The V end was cut by 4 bases, the J end by 3 bases, with 7 bases between. The CDR3 runs to 13 residues. DNA for the CDR3: TGTGCCAGCAGTGGTAATTACAATCAGCCCCAGCATTTT. This encodes CASSGNYNQPQHF. Filled out from reference TRBV2 and TRBJ1-5, the complete variable domain reads EPEVTQTPSHQVTQMGQEVILRCVPISNHLYFYWYRQILGQKVEFLVSFYNNEISEKSEIFDDQFSVERPDGSNFTLKIRSTKLEDSAMYFCASSGNYNQPQHFGDGTRLSIL.

The gene calls are TRBV5-4 and TRBJ1-1; D uncertain. Trimming cost V 4 bases and J 2 bases, with 6 bases left between them. CDR3 length equals 12 residues. Germline CDR1 and CDR2: SGHNT and YYREEE (reference sequence). The CDR3 DNA follows: TGTGCCAGCAGCACGGAAAACACTGAAGCTTTCTTT. Translated, it gives CASSTENTEAFF.

The chain recombines TRBV11-3 with TRBJ2-1, with D perhaps TRBD2 (7 bases). The CDR3 sequence is 15 residues long. The V end was cut by 5 bases, the J end by 4 bases, with 15 bases between. Germline CDR1 SGHNT, CDR2 YENEEA. CDR3 DNA sequence: TGTGCCAGCAGCGCACGGGGGGCCAGGTACAATGAGCAGTTCTTC. This codes for CASSARGARYNEQFF.

The chain employs TRBV4-1 and TRBJ2-5; TRBD2 agrees at 9 bases. In germline, CDR1 is MGHRA, CDR2 YSYEKL. After removal of 0 bases from V and 2 bases from J, the junction contained 7 bases not matched to a gene. The CDR3 length is 17 residues. As DNA, the CDR3 is TGCGCCAGCAGCCAAGATTACCTAGCGGGAAAACAAGAGACCCAGTACTTC. This translates into CASSQDYLAGKQETQYF.

This clone was detected only once. In DNA form, the CDR3 reads TGTGCCAGCAGCTTGCCGACCACCGACTGGGGTGGGGCCAACGTCCTGACTTTC. It codes for CASSLPTTDWGGANVLTF. This rearrangement joins TRBV5-4 to TRBJ2-6; D not certain. Germline V gives CDR1 SGHNT, CDR2 YYREEE (reference sequence). The CDR3 contains 18 residues. V was clipped by 1 base and J by 3 bases, with 17 bases between them.

The chain has TRBV19 and TRBJ1-5, with D possibly TRBD1 on 5 matching bases. V was pared by 5 bases and J by 7 bases, with 12 bases between. This CDR3 contains 13 residues. From germline, CDR1 is LNHDA and CDR2 SQIVND (reference sequence). CDR3: CASSPDSVQPQHF. In nucleotides, the CDR3 is TGTGCCAGTAGTCCAGACAGCGTCCAGCCCCAGCATTTT.

V and J are TRBV13 and TRBJ2-6; TRBD2 is a possible D gene (5 bases). Germline assignment: CDR1 PRHDT and CDR2 FYEKMQ (reference sequence). Trimming removed 5 bases from V and 4 bases from J, with 9 bases in between. This CDR3 is built from 14 residues. The CDR3 loop reads CASSPTGGANVLTF. The CDR3 DNA reads as TGTGCCAGCAGCCCGACGGGGGGGGCCAACGTCCTGACTTTC.

V is TRBV2 and J is TRBJ1-1; maybe TRBD1 (6 bases). The CDR3 length is 13 residues. Germline CDR1 and CDR2: SNHLY and FYNNEI. V lost 6 bases and J 1 base, leaving 9 bases between the germline ends. The CDR3 sequence: CASSLQGNTEAFF. As DNA, the CDR3 is TGTGCCAGCAGCCTACAGGGGAACACTGAAGCTTTCTTT. Full variable domain (missing parts from reference TRBV2 and TRBJ1-1): EPEVTQTPSHQVTQMGQEVILRCVPISNHLYFYWYRQILGQKVEFLVSFYNNEISEKSEIFDDQFSVERPDGSNFTLKIRSTKLEDSAMYFCASSLQGNTEAFFGQGTRLTVV.

The chain employs TRBV6-5 and TRBJ2-7; no definite D call. The CDR3 spans 13 residues. V was cut by 5 bases and J by 6 bases, with 14 bases left in between. Germline CDR1 and CDR2: MNHEY and SVGAGI. This chain's CDR3 is CASSPRLSGEQYF. The CDR3 DNA sequence: TGTGCCAGCAGTCCCAGGCTTTCGGGCGAGCAGTACTTC.

The chain links TRBV6-1 to TRBJ2-1; 8 bases are shared with TRBD2. CDR1 MNHNS and CDR2 SASEGT come from the germline V gene. This CDR3 has 14 amino acids. V lost 8 bases to trimming and J lost 12 bases; unmatched junction nucleotides: 15. The CDR3 DNA sequence: TGTGCCAGCGGTCCGGGACTAGTGGGAACGGGGCAGTTCTTC. Translating gives CASGPGLVGTGQFF.

The chain is built from TRBV7-9 and TRBJ1-5; D is perhaps TRBD1 (5 bases). Germline assignment: CDR1 SEHNR and CDR2 FQNEAQ (reference sequence). V gave up 3 bases and J gave up 7 bases, with 10 bases separating them. The CDR3 is 13 residues long. The CDR3 loop is CASSFGGSQPQHF. The CDR3 nucleotides are TGTGCCAGCAGCTTTGGGGGTTCGCAGCCCCAGCATTTT.